The source of this T cell receptor (beta chain) is a study of cytomegalovirus exposure and HLA in healthy donors. Whole-study context: From about 179 million T cells, an earlier analysis saw approximately 110 million unique TCR beta sequences.

Findings and caveats of the study: Later genetic work tied a missense DCLRE1C variant to beta-chain V and J trimming. Earlier results showed most TCR beta V segments being productive about 90% or about 30% of the time.

Germline V gene data show CDR1 as SEHNR and CDR2 as FQNEAQ (reference sequence). V was pared by 0 bases and J by 7 bases, with 13 bases of the junction left unmatched. This CDR3 has 17 amino acids. PCR amplification relied on 60 Vbeta primers (plus 13 Jbeta primers). The protocol was immunoSEQ multiplex PCR, while the TCRdb copy is restricted to in-frame clones and leaves out a portion. Counted here are 150,000 to 200,000 clones, about 80% occurring once; the ten biggest clones make up approximately 2.4%. This clone was seen a handful of times. Its antigen is currently unknown. The origin of this receptor is a woman between 45 and 65 years old in good health and CMV-seronegative. V and J are TRBV7-9 and TRBJ1-2, with TRBD1 matching over 8 bases. The specimen sequenced was PBMCs. The chain's CDR3 is CASSLAGQGAGLGGYTF. The DNA for the CDR3 is TGTGCCAGCAGCTTAGCGGGCCAGGGGGCAGGTCTAGGTGGCTACACCTTC. Filled out from reference TRBV7-9 and TRBJ1-2, the complete variable domain reads DTGVSQNPRHKITKRGQNVTFRCDPISEHNRLYWYRQTLGQGPEFLTYFQNEAQLEKSRLLSDRFSAERPKGSFSTLEIQRTEQGDSAMYLCASSLAGQGAGLGGYTFGSGTRLTVV.